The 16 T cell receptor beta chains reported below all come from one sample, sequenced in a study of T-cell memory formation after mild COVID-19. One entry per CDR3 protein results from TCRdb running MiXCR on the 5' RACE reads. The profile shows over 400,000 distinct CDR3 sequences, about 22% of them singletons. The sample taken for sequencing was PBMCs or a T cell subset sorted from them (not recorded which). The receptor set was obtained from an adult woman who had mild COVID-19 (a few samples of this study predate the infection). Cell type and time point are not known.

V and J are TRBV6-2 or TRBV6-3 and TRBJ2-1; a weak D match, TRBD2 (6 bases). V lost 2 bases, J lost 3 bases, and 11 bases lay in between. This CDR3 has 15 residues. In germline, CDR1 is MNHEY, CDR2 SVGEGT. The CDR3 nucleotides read TGTGCCAGCAGTTACGGGAGCGGGTACTACAATGAGCAGTTCTTC. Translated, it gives CASSYGSGYYNEQFF.

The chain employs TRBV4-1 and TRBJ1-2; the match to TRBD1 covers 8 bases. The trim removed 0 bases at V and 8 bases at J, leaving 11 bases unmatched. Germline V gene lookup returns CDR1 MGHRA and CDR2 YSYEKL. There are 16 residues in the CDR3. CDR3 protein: CASSQEPRQGFRGYTF. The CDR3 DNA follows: TGCGCCAGCAGCCAAGAGCCACGACAGGGGTTCCGGGGCTACACCTTC.

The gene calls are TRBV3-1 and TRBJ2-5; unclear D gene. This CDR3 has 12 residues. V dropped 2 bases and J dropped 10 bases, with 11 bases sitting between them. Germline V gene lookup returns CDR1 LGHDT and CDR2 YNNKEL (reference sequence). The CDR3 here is CASSQRLIDQYF. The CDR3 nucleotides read TGTGCCAGCAGCCAAAGGTTGATAGACCAGTACTTC.

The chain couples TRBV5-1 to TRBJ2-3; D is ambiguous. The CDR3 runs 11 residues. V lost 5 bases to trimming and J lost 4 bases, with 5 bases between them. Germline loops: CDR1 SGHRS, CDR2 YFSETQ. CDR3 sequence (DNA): TGCGCCAGCAGTATGTCAGATACGCAGTATTTT. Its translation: CASSMSDTQYF.

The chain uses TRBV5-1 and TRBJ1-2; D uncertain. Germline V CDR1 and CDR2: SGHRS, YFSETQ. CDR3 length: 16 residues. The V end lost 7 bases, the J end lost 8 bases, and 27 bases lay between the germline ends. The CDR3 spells CASGSHSARLTEGYTF. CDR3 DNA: TGCGCCAGCGGATCCCACTCTGCTCGGCTGACGGAGGGCTACACCTTC. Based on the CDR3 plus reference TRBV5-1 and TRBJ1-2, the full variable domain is KAGVTQTPRYLIKTRGQQVTLSCSPISGHRSVSWYQQTPGQGLQFLFEYFSETQRNKGNFPGRFSGRQFSNSRSEMNVSTLELGDSALYLCASGSHSARLTEGYTFGSGTRLTVV.

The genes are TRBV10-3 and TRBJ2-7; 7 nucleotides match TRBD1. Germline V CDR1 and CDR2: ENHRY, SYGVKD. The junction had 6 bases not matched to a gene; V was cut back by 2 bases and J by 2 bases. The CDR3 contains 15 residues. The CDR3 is CAISEPRDSTYEQYF. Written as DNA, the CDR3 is TGTGCCATCAGTGAGCCTAGGGACAGTACCTACGAGCAGTACTTC.

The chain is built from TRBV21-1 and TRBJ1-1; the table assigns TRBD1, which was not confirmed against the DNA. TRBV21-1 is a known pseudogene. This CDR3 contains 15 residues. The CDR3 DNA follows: TGTGCCAGCAGCAAAGGGGGCAGGGGGCCGACTGAAGCTTTCTTT. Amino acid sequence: CASSKGGRGPTEAFF.

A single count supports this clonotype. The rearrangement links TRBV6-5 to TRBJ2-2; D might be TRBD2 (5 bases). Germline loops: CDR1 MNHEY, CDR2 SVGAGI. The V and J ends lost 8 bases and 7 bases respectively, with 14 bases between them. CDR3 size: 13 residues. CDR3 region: CASLGDASGELFF. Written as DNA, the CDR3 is TGTGCCAGCCTCGGGGATGCAAGCGGGGAGCTGTTTTTT.

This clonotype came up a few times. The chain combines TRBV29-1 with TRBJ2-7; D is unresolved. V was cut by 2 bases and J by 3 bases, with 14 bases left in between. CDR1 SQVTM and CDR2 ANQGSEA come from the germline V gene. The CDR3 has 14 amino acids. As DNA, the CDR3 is TGCAGCGTTGAACTGGTAGGAGCACTCTACGAGCAGTACTTC. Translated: CSVELVGALYEQYF.

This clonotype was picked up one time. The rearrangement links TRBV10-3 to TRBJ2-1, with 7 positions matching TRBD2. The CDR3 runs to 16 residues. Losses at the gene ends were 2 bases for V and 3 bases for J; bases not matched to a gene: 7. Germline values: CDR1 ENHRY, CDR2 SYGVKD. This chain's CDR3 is CAISEVASGRYNEQFF. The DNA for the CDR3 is TGTGCCATCAGTGAGGTGGCTAGCGGACGCTACAATGAGCAGTTCTTC.

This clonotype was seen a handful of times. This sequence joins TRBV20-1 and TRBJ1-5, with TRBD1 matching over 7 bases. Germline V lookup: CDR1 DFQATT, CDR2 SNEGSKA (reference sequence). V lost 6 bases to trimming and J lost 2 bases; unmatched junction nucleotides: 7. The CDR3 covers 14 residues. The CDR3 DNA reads TGCAGTGCCGTAACAGGGGTTGGCAATCAGCCCCAGCATTTT. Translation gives CSAVTGVGNQPQHF.

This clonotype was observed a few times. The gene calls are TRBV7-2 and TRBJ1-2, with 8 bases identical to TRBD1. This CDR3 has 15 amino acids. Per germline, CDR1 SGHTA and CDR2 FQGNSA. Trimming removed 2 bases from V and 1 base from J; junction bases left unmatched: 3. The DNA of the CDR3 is TGTGCCAGCAGCTTAAAGACAGGGGATAACTATGGCTACACCTTC. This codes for CASSLKTGDNYGYTF.

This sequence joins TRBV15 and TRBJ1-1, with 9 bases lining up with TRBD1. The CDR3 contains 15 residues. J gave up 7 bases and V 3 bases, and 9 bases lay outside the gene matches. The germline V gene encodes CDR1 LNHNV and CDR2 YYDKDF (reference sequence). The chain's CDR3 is CATSSPGTGILEAFF. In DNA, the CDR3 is TGTGCCACCAGCAGCCCCGGGACAGGGATCCTTGAAGCTTTCTTT.

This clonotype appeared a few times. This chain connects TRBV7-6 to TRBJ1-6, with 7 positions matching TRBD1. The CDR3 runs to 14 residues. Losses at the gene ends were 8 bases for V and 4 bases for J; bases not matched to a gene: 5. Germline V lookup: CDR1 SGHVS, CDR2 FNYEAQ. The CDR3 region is CASGGGEYNSPLHF. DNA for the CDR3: TGTGCCAGCGGAGGGGGCGAGTATAATTCACCCCTCCACTTT.

The CDR3 coding sequence is TGCAGCGCCTCCCGGACTAGCGGCAACTACGAGCAGTACTTC. Residues: CSASRTSGNYEQYF. The V gene is TRBV29-1, the J gene TRBJ2-7, with TRBD2 identical over 10 bases. Germline values: CDR1 SQVTM, CDR2 ANQGSEA. This CDR3 contains 14 residues. J was trimmed by 3 bases and V by 7 bases; bases with no gene match: 9.

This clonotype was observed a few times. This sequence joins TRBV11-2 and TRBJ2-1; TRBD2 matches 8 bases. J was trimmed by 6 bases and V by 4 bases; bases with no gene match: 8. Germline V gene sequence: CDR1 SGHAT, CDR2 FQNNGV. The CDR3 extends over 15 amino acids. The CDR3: CASSSPGLAPNEQFF. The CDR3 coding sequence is TGTGCCAGCAGCTCACCAGGACTAGCTCCCAATGAGCAGTTCTTC.